The clone carrying this TCR beta chain was found many times. Time point here: newly diagnosed GD, antithyroid drugs for less than 3 months. There was RNA extracted from PBMCs, and the TCR library was made from it. The data were taken from a study of regulatory T cells in long-lasting Graves disease. Researchers made TCR beta libraries by using iRepertoire HTBI primers and running Arm-PCR on CDR3 regions. TCRdb reanalysed the multiplex PCR reads using MiXCR and keeps one entry per CDR3 protein. The table includes about 320,000 distinct CDR3 sequences, 15% to 20% detected once. The TCR was taken from a female donor with Graves disease. This material consisted of peripheral blood mononuclear cells (PBMCs), taken at new diagnosis, from a patient treated with antithyroid drugs.

CDR3 in amino acids: CASSPRGGNEQFF. The CDR3 region has the DNA TGTGCCAGCAGCCCGAGGGGGGGGAATGAGCAGTTCTTC. This rearrangement joins TRBV2 to TRBJ2-1; tentatively, D is TRBD2 (7 bases). The CDR3 contains 13 residues. Looked up from germline, CDR1 is SNHLY and CDR2 is FYNNEI. The V gene lost 6 bases and the J gene lost 7 bases, with 13 bases spanning the gap.